A selection of T cell receptor beta chains follows, all from one sample in a study of T cell responses to AZD1222 COVID-19 vaccine. Clones were read by immunoSEQ multiplex PCR, and TCRdb kept only the in-frame ones, dropping some. The table records around 180,000 clones, 75% to 95% of them present only once. This specimen consisted of peripheral blood, obtained on day 0 of AZD1222 vaccination. These receptors all come from an adult in good health. Both conserved end residues are trimmed from each CDR3. Rows may omit the clone size; those that give it use once, few, many or a size class.

clone size | J gene | V gene | CDR3 protein
- | TRBJ1-2 | TRBV3-1/TRBV3-2 | ASSASRSRGYGYT
- | TRBJ1-2 | TRBV7-8 | ASSLGRPTQDRYGYT
- | TRBJ2-3 | TRBV9 | ASSLGGGGLRSTDTQY
- | TRBJ2-1 | TRBV5-1 | ASSLATSGGHPFNEQF
- | TRBJ2-3 | TRBV5-8 | ASQNWGTDTQY
- | TRBJ2-7 | TRBV5-4 | ASSEGTSGPYEQY
- | TRBJ1-1 | TRBV5-1 | ASSLGPGQLNTEAF
- | TRBJ2-5 | TRBV2 | ASSPDRGNQETQY
once | TRBJ2-7 | TRBV7-8 | ASSLEAGVTYEQY
- | TRBJ2-7 | TRBV4-1 | ASRRQVDPSYEQY
once | TRBJ1-5 | TRBV4-2 | ASSQEARMNQPQH
- | TRBJ2-3 | TRBV20-1 | SASPGRLGTQY
- | TRBJ1-1 | TRBV7-6 | ASSPGPGATEAF
- | TRBJ2-7 | TRBV5-1 | ASSLNVMSPPREQY
- | TRBJ1-1 | TRBV19 | ASTPGTVNTEAF
- | TRBJ2-1 | TRBV11-3 | ASSLVQGGGTYNEQF
- | TRBJ1-2 | TRBV10-1 | ASSESRPLGGQGARGYT